These 8 T cell receptor beta chains share one sample of origin, sequenced in a study of blood T cells in healthy people across ages. Together with a sample-barcoded 5' primer, a J-beta primer mix was included in a second PCR lasting about 7 to 11 cycles. TCRdb reprocessed the 5' RACE reads with MiXCR, giving one entry per CDR3 protein. The table shows around 900,000 distinct CDR3 sequences, with just over 50% occurring only once. The sequencing sample was made of blood. All receptors derive from a woman aged 55 to 70 in good health.

CDR3 loop: CASSLISGSSGNEQYF. The DNA for the CDR3 is TGTGCCAGCAGCTTAATAAGCGGGAGTTCGGGCAATGAGCAGTACTTC. The chain carries TRBV7-3 and TRBJ2-5; 8 nucleotides agree with TRBD2. J gave up 11 bases and V 1 base, and 15 bases lay outside the gene matches. The CDR3 loop spans 16 amino acids. Looked up from germline, CDR1 is SGHTA and CDR2 is FQGTGA.

The chain is built from TRBV5-1 and TRBJ2-5; 8 bases are shared with TRBD2. The CDR3 length is 13 residues. V shed 4 bases and J 4 bases; nucleotides not matched to a gene: 3. Germline lookup yields CDR1 SGHRS and CDR2 YFSETQ. CDR3 nucleotide sequence: TGCGCCAGCAGCCGGACTAGCTCAGAGACCCAGTACTTC. Amino acids: CASSRTSSETQYF.

This clonotype has just a few counts. This chain connects TRBV14 to TRBJ2-7; unclear D gene. The CDR3 totals 13 residues. V was clipped by 4 bases and J by 0 bases, with 7 bases between them. CDR1 is SGHDN, CDR2 FVKESK, per germline. The CDR3 protein is CASSPELSYEQYF. Written as DNA, the CDR3 is TGTGCCAGCAGCCCGGAGCTCTCCTACGAGCAGTACTTC. Looking up the rest from reference TRBV14 and TRBJ2-7 gives the full variable domain: EAGVTQFPSHSVIEKGQTVTLRCDPISGHDNLYWYRRVMGKEIKFLLHFVKESKQDESGMPNNRFLAERTGGTYSTLKVQPAELEDSGVYFCASSPELSYEQYFGPGTRLTVT.

The rearrangement uses TRBV25-1 and TRBJ2-1, with D maybe TRBD2 (7 bases). Germline CDR1 and CDR2: MGHDK and SYGVNS. This CDR3 has 20 residues. Trimming pared 4 bases from V and 0 bases from J, leaving 25 bases between. In DNA form, the CDR3 reads TGTGCCAGCAGTGGGGGGAACAGGGAATTGGAGCGGGGCTCCTACAATGAGCAGTTCTTC. Encoded protein: CASSGGNRELERGSYNEQFF.

The chain carries TRBV14 and TRBJ2-3, with 7 bases fitting TRBD1. Germline trimming cut 4 bases from V and 2 bases from J; bases unmatched to any gene: 6. Germline CDR1 is SGHDN and CDR2 is FVKESK. This CDR3 is 15 amino acids long. The CDR3 protein is CASSPGQRFTDTQYF. The CDR3 region has the DNA TGTGCCAGCAGCCCGGGACAGAGATTCACAGATACGCAGTATTTT.

This clonotype was counted once. The V gene is TRBV4-3, the J gene TRBJ2-7, with no clear D. Germline V gives CDR1 LGHNA, CDR2 YSLEER. CDR3 size: 14 residues. The ends were cut back, 0 bases at V and 7 bases at J, with 13 bases in the middle. As DNA, the CDR3 is TGCGCCAGCAGCCAAGACTGGAACACCGGGGAGCAGTACTTC. Translation gives CASSQDWNTGEQYF.

This clonotype was detected only a few times. V and J are TRBV6-2 or TRBV6-3 and TRBJ2-4; 10 bases map to TRBD2. The end of the DNA fits TRBJ2-7 better, so the J call may be wrong. This CDR3 contains 16 residues. Germline CDR1 MNHEY, CDR2 SVGEGT. CDR3 loop: CASRRGLAEVGGEQYF. DNA of the CDR3: TGTGCCAGCAGACGCGGACTAGCGGAAGTTGGGGGCGAGCAGTACTTC.

A few counts support this clonotype. The gene calls are TRBV28 and TRBJ2-7, with TRBD2 matching over 10 bases. CDR1 is MDHEN, CDR2 SYDVKM, per germline. Losses at the gene ends were 5 bases for V and 10 bases for J; bases not matched to a gene: 11. CDR3 length: 14 residues. The CDR3 loop reads CASSPPGTSASQYF. CDR3 coding DNA: TGTGCCAGCAGTCCTCCCGGGACTAGCGCTTCCCAGTACTTC.